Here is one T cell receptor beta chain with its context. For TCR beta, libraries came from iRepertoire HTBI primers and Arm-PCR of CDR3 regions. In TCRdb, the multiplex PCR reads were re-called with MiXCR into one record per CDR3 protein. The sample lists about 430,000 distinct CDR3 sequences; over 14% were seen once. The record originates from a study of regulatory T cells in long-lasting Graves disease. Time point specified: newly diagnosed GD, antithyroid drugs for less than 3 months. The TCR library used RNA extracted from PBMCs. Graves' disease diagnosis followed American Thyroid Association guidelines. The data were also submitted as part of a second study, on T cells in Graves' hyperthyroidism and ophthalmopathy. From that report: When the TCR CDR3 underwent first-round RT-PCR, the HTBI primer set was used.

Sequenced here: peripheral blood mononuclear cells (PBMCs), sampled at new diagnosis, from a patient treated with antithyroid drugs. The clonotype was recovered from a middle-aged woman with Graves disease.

CDR3 coding DNA: TGTGCCAGCAGCCAGACAGGGGGCAACTATGGCTACACCTTC. Residues: CASSQTGGNYGYTF. The chain links TRBV3-1 to TRBJ1-2, with 10 bases lining up with TRBD1. The V segment lost 3 bases and the J segment 2 bases; nucleotides outside the gene matches: 0. The CDR3 sequence is 14 residues long. Per germline, CDR1 LGHDT and CDR2 YNNKEL (reference sequence).